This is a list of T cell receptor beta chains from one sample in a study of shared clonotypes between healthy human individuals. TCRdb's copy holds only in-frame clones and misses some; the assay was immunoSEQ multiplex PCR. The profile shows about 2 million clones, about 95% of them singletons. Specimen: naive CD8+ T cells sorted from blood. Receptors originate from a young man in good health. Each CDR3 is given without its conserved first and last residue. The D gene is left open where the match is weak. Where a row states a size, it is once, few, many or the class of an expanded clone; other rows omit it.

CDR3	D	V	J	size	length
ASSPAQLGEKTQY	.	TRBV7-9	TRBJ2-5	.	13
ASSLNPGFYNEQF	.	TRBV7-3	TRBJ2-1	once	13
ASSIGWGQGTEAF	TRBD1	TRBV19	TRBJ1-1	.	13
ASRSGRYYT	.	TRBV9	TRBJ1-2	.	9
ASSQEIGGVLDTEAF	TRBD1	TRBV4-2	TRBJ1-1	.	15
SVDMSDAPDSRGLGEQY	TRBD1	TRBV29-1	TRBJ2-7	.	17
ASSYGRIYT	.	TRBV6-1	TRBJ1-2	.	9
TSSPSGRDEQY	.	TRBV1	TRBJ2-7	.	11
ASSDGDQPH	.	TRBV10-2	TRBJ2-7	once	9
ASSLDGWNEQF	.	TRBV7-8	TRBJ2-1	.	11
ASSEIVGGGGYT	.	TRBV6-1	TRBJ1-2	.	12
SVEEGQGDGYT	TRBD1	TRBV29-1	TRBJ1-2	.	11
ASSEWEQPSTDTQY	.	TRBV25-1	TRBJ2-3	.	14
ASSTPGTGELF	.	TRBV9	TRBJ2-2	.	11
ASSLPNSGNTIY	.	TRBV7-2	TRBJ1-3	.	12
ASAGQLANSPLH	.	TRBV19	TRBJ1-6	.	12
ASSREGNTQY	.	TRBV6-5	TRBJ2-3	.	10
ASSEGQGAGEQY	TRBD1	TRBV9	TRBJ2-7	.	12
ASSSSGSDTGELF	TRBD2	TRBV7-9	TRBJ2-2	.	13
ASRQGIGYEQY	TRBD1	TRBV28	TRBJ2-7	.	11
ASAGQPSYEQY	.	TRBV7-2	TRBJ2-7	once	11
ASSQDDSTYEQY	.	TRBV4-1	TRBJ2-7	.	12
SVEDLPDSRSYNEQF	.	TRBV29-1	TRBJ2-1	.	15
ASSSNVGRIGYT	.	TRBV27	TRBJ1-2	.	12
ASSLEGRNGYT	.	TRBV5-1	TRBJ1-2	.	11
ASPYGLRNTQY	.	TRBV11-3	TRBJ2-3	.	11